This TCR beta chain was captured by sequencing in a study of blood T cells in healthy people across ages. The study, taken as a whole, reports: Changes in expanded clonotypes were possibly confounded, as the CMV status of donors was unknown. Researchers judged that diversity estimates from one million T cells fell short of true values. Strong correlation linked observed beta diversity and percent naive T cells.

The CDR3 runs to 14 residues. Trimming pared 0 bases from V and 3 bases from J, leaving 11 bases between. Germline loops: CDR1 DFQATT, CDR2 SNEGSKA (reference sequence). With regard to this clonotype: As yet, its antigen is unknown.

The second PCR ran roughly 6 to 11 cycles with a sample-barcoded 5' primer and J-beta primers. Every cDNA molecule carried a tag from a template-switch adaptor bearing 12 random nucleotides. TCRdb passed the 5' RACE reads through MiXCR, listing each CDR3 protein once. The table records about 810,000 distinct CDR3 sequences, roughly 34% of them present only once. The rearrangement joins TRBV20-1 to TRBJ1-1; D unresolved. The sample taken for sequencing was blood. The origin of this receptor is a man between 18 and 29 years old in good health. CDR3 in amino acids: CSAREAPGYTEAFF. The CDR3 bases are TGCAGTGCTAGAGAAGCTCCGGGGTACACTGAAGCTTTCTTT.